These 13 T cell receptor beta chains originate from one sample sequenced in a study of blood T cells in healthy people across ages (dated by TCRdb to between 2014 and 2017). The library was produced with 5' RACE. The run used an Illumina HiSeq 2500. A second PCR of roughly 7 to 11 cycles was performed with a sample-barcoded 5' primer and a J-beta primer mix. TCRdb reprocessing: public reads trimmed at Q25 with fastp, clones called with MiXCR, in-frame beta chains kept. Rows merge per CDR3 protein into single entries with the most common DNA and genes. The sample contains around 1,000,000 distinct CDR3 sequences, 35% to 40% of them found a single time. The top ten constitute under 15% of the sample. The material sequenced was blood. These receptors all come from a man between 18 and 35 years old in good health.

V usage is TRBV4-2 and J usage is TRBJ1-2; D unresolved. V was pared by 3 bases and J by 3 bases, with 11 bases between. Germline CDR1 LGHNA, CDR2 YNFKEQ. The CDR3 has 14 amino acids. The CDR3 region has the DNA TGTGCCAGCAGCCACGAAGGGTTGTACTATGGCTACACCTTC. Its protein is CASSHEGLYYGYTF.

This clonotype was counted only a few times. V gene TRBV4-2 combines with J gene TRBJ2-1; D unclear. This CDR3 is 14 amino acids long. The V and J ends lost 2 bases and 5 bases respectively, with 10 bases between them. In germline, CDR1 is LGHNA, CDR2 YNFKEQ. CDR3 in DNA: TGTGCCAGCAGCCAAAGGACCATCAACAATGAGCAGTTCTTC. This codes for CASSQRTINNEQFF.

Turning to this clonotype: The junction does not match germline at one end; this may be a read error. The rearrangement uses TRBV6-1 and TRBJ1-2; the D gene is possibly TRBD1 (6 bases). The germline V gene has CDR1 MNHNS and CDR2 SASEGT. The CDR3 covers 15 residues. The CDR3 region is CASLRGGAANYGYTF. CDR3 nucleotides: TGTGCCAGCCTTCGGGGGGGCGCCGCTAACTATGGCTACACCTTT.

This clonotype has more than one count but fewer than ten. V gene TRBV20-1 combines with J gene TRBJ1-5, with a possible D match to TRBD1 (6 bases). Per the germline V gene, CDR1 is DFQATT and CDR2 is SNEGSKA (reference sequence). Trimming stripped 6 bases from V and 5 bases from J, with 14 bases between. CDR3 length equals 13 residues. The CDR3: CSALRGLDQPQHF. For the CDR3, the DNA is TGCAGTGCCCTTCGGGGGCTGGATCAGCCCCAGCATTTT.

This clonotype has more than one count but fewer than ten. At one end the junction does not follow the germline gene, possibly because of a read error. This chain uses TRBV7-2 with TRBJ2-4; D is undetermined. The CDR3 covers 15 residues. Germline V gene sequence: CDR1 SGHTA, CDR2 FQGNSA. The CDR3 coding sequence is TGTGTCAGCAGCTTAGATAGCAGGCTCAAAAACATTCAGTACTTC. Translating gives CVSSLDSRLKNIQYF. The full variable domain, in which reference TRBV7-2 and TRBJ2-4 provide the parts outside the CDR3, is GAGVSQSPSNKVTEKGKDVELRCDPISGHTALYWYRQSLGQGLEFLIYFQGNSAPDKSGLPSDRFSAERTGGSVSTLTIQRTQQEDSAVYLCVSSLDSRLKNIQYFGAGTRLSVL.

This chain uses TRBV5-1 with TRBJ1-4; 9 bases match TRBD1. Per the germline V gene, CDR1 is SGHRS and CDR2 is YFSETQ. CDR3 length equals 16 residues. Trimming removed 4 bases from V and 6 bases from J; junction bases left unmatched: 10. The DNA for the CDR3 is TGCGCCAGCAGCCGGACAAGACAGGGGGAGGATGAAAAACTGTTTTTT. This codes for CASSRTRQGEDEKLFF.

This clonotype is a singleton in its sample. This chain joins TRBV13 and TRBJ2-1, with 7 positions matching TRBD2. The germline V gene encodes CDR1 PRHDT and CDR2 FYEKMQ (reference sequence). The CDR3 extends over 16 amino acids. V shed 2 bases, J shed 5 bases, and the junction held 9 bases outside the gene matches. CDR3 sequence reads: CASSLNMNGRHNEQFF. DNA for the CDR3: TGTGCCAGCAGCTTAAATATGAACGGGAGGCACAATGAGCAGTTCTTC.

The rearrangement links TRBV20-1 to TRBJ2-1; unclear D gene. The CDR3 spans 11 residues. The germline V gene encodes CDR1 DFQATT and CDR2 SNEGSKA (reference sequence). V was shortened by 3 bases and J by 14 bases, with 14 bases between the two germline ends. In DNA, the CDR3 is TGCAGTGCTAGTTTAGTCCCCTTGGAGTTCTTC. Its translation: CSASLVPLEFF.

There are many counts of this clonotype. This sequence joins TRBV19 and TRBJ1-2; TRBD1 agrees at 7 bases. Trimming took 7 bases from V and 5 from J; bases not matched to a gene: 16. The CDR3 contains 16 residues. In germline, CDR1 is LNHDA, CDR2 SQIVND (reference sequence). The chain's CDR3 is CASTQEKRDSKYGYTF. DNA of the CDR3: TGTGCCAGTACCCAGGAGAAGAGGGACAGCAAGTATGGCTACACCTTC.

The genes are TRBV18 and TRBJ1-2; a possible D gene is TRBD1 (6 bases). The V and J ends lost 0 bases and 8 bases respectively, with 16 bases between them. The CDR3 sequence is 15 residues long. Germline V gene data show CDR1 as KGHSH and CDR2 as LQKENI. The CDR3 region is CASSPPSGQTGGYTF. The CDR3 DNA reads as TGTGCCAGCTCACCACCGAGTGGACAGACCGGAGGCTACACCTTC.

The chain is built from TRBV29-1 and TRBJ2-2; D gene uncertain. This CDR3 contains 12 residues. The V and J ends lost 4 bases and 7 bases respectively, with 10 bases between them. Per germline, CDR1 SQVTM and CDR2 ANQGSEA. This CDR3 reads CSVGPVGGELFF. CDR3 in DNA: TGCAGCGTTGGTCCGGTGGGCGGGGAGCTGTTTTTT.

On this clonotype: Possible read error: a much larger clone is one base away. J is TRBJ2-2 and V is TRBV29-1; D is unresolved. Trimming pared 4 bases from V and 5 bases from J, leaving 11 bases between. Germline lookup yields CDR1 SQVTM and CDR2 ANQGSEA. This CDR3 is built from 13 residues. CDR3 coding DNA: TGCAGCGTTGCCCAGTGGAGTACCGGGGAGCTGTTTTTT. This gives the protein CSVAQWSTGELFF.

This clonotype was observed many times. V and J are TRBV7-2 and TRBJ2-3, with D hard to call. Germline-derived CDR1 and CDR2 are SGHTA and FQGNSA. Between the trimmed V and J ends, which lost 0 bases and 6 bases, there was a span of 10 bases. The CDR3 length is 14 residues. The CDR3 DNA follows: TGTGCCAGCAGCTTAGCAAACCTGGGGGATACGCAGTATTTT. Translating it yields CASSLANLGDTQYF.